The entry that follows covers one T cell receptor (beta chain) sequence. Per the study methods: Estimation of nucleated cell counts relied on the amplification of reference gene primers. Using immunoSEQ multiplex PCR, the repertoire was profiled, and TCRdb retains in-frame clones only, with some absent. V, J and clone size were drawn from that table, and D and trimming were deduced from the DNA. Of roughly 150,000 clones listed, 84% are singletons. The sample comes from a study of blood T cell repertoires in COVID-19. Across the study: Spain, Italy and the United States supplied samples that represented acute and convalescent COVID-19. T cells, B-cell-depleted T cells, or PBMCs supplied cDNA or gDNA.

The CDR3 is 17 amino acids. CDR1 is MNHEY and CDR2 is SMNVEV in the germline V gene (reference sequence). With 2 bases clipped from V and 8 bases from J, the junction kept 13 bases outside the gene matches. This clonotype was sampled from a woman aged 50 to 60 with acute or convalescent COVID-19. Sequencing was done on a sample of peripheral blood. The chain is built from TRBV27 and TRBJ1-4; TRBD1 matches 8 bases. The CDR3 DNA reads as TGTGCCAGCAGTTTAGGTCGGACAGGGCCAAACTTCGAAAAACTGTTTTTT. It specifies CASSLGRTGPNFEKLFF.